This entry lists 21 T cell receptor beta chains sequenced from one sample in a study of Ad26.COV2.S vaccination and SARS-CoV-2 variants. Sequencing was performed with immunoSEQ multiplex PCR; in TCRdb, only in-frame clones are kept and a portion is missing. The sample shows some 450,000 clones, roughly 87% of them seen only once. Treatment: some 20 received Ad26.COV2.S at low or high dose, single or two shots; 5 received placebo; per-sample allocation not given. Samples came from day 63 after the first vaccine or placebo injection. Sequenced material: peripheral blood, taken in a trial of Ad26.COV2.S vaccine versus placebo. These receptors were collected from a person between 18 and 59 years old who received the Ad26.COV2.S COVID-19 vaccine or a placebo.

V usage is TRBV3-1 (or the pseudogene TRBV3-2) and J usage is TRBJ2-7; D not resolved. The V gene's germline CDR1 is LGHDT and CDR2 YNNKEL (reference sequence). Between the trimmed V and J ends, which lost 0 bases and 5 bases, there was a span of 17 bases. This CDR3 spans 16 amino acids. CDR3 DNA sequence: TGTGCCAGCAGCCAAGATCGGGCTAGAGGTTACCACGAGCAGTACTTC. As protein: CASSQDRARGYHEQYF.

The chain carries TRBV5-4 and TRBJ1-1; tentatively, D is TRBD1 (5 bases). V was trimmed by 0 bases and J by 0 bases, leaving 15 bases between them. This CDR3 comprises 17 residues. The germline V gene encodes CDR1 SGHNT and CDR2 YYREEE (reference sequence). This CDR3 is CASSLEAVRAMNTEAFF. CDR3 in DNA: TGTGCCAGCAGCTTGGAGGCGGTCAGGGCAATGAACACTGAAGCTTTCTTT.

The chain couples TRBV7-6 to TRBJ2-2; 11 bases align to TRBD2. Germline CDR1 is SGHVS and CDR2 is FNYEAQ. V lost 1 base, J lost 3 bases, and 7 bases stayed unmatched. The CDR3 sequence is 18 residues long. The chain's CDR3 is CASSLEASSGRYTGELFF. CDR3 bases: TGTGCCAGCAGCTTAGAAGCCTCTAGCGGGAGGTACACCGGGGAGCTGTTTTTT.

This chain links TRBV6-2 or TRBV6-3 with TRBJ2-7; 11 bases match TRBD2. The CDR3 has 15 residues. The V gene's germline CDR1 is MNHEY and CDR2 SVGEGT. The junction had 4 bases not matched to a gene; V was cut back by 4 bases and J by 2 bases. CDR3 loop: CASSLGLAVTYEQYF. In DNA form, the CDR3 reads TGTGCCAGCAGTTTGGGACTAGCGGTAACCTACGAGCAGTACTTC.

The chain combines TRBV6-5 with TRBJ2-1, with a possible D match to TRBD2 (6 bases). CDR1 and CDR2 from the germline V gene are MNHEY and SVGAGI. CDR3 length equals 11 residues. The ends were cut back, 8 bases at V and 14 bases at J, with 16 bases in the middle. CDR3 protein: CASPRGTVKFF. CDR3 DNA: TGTGCCAGCCCGCGGGGTACCGTAAAGTTCTTC.

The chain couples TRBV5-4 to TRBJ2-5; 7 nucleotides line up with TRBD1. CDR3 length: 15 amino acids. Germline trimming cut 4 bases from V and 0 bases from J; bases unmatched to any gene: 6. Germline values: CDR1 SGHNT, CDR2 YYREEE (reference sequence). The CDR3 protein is CASSRTGRDQETQYF. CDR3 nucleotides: TGTGCCAGCAGCCGGACAGGCCGAGACCAAGAGACCCAGTACTTC. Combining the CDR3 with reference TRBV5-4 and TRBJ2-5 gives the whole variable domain ETGVTQSPTHLIKTRGQQVTLRCSSQSGHNTVSWYQQALGQGPQFIFQYYREEENGRGNFPPRFSGLQFPNYSSELNVNALELDDSALYLCASSRTGRDQETQYFGPGTRLLVL.

CDR3 region: CAWIRTFNEQFF. CDR3 DNA sequence: TGTGCCTGGATTAGGACCTTCAATGAGCAGTTCTTC. J is TRBJ2-1 and V is TRBV30; D ambiguous. Germline V gene lookup returns CDR1 GTSNPN and CDR2 SVGIG (reference sequence). Trimming removed 4 bases at V and 6 bases at J, with 10 bases between. The CDR3 is 12 residues long.

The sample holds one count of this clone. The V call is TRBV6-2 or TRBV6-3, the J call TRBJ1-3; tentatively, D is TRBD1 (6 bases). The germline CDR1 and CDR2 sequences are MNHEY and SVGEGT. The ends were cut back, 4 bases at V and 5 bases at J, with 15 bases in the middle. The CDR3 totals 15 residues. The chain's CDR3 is CASSSRRQDRNTIYF. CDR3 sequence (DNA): TGTGCCAGCAGTTCAAGAAGACAGGACCGAAACACCATATATTTT.

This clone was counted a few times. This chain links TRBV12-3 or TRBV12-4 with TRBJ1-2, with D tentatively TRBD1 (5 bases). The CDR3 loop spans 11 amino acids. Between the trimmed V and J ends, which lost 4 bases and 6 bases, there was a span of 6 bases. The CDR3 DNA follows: TGTGCCAGCAGTTGGGGGGATGGCTACACCTTC. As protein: CASSWGDGYTF.

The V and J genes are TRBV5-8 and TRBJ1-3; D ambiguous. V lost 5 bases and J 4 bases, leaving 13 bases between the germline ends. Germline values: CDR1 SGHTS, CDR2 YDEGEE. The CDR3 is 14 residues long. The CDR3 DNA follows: TGTGCCAGCAGACTCGGCCCTGCCGGAAACACCATATATTTT. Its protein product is CASRLGPAGNTIYF.

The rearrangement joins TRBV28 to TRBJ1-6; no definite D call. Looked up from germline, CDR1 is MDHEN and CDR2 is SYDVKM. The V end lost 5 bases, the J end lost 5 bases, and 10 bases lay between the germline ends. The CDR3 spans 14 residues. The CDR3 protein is CASSAKDHNSPLHF. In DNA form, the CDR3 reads TGTGCCAGCAGTGCGAAGGATCATAATTCACCCCTCCACTTT.

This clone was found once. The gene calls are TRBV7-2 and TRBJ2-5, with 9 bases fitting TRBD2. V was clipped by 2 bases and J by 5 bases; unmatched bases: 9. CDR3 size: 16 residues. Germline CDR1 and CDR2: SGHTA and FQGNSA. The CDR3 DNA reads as TGTGCCAGCAGCTTAAGCGGGCTAGCGGGAAGGGAGACCCAGTACTTC. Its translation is CASSLSGLAGRETQYF.

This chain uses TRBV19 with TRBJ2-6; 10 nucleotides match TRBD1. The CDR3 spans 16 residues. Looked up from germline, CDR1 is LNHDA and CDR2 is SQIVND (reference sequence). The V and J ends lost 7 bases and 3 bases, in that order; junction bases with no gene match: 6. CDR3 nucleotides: TGTGCCAGTACTGACAGGGGGCAGGGTGGGGCCAACGTCCTGACTTTC. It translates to CASTDRGQGGANVLTF. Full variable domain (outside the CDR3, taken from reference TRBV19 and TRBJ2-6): DGGITQSPKYLFRKEGQNVTLSCEQNLNHDAMYWYRQDPGQGLRLIYYSQIVNDFQKGDIAEGYSVSREKKESFPLTVTSAQKNPTAFYLCASTDRGQGGANVLTFGAGSRLTVL.

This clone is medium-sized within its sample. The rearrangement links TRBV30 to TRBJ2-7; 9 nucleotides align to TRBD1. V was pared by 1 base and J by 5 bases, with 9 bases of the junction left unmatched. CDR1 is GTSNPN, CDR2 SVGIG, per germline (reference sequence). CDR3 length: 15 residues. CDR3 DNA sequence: TGTGCCTGGAGTGCCGGGACAGGGACTCTCGACGAGCAGTACTTC. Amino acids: CAWSAGTGTLDEQYF.

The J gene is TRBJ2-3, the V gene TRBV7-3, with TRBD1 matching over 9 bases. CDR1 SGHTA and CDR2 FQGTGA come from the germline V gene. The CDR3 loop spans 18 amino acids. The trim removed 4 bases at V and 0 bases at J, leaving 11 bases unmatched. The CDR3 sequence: CASSSPGQGSPSTDTQYF. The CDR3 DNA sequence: TGTGCCAGCAGCTCCCCGGGACAGGGTTCACCTAGCACAGATACGCAGTATTTT.

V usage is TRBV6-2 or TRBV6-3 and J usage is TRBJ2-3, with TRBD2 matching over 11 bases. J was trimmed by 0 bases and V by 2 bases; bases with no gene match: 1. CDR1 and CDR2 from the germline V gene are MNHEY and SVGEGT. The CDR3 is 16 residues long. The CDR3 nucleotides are TGTGCCAGCAGTTACCGACTAGCGGGAAGCACAGATACGCAGTATTTT. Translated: CASSYRLAGSTDTQYF.

In nucleotides, the CDR3 is TGTGCCAGCAGAGGACGGGTCTATGGCTACACCTTC. Its protein is CASRGRVYGYTF. V gene TRBV25-1 combines with J gene TRBJ1-2; D is unresolved. Germline CDR1 MGHDK, CDR2 SYGVNS. V was clipped by 6 bases and J by 4 bases, with 9 bases between them. This CDR3 is 12 amino acids long.

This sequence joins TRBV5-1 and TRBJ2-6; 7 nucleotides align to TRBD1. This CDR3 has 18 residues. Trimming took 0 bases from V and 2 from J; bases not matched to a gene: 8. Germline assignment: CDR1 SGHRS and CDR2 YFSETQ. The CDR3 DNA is TGCGCCAGCAGCTTGGCCACAGGGGCCGCCCCTGGGGCCAACGTCCTGACTTTC. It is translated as CASSLATGAAPGANVLTF.

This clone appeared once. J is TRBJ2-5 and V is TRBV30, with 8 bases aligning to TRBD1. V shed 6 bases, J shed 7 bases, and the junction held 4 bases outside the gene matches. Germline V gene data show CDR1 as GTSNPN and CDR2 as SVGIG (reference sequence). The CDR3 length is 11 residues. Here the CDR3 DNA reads TGTGCCTGTGACAGGGGTGCGACCCAGTACTTC. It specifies CACDRGATQYF.

This CDR3 is CSASEGTGNTEAFF. The DNA of the CDR3 is TGCAGTGCTAGTGAAGGGACAGGGAACACTGAAGCTTTCTTT. V usage is TRBV20-1 and J usage is TRBJ1-1; TRBD1 agrees at 8 bases. Germline V CDR1 and CDR2: DFQATT, SNEGSKA (reference sequence). This CDR3 has 14 residues. The V gene end was trimmed by 3 bases and the J gene end by 1 base; junction bases not matched to a gene: 4.

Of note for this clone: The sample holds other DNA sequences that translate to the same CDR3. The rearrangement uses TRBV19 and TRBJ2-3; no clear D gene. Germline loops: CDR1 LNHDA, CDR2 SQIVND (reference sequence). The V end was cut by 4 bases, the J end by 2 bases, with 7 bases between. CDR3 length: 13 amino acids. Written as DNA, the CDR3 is TGTGCCAGTAGTACGTTGGACACAGATACGCAGTATTTT. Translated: CASSTLDTDTQYF.